This T cell receptor (beta chain) was captured in a study of response to subunit inactivated influenza vaccine (dated by TCRdb to the late 2010s). Concerning the study at large: To follow how T cells responded to a trivalent subunit inactivated influenza vaccine, the researchers relied on deep quantitative profiling of the T cell receptor repertoire.

As concerns this clonotype: No cognate antigen has been identified for it. Base quality data are lacking; no much larger clone is found one base away.

Library preparation employed RT-PCR. Reads for this sample came from an Illumina HiSeq 2500. The public sequencing data were trimmed at Q25 with fastp and processed into clonotypes with MiXCR by TCRdb, which kept only in-frame beta chains. Each CDR3 protein gets just one entry, which takes the most common genes and DNA from the rows behind it. The sample table contains 750,000 to 850,000 distinct CDR3 sequences; only one count was recorded for 18% of them. The top ten clonotypes cover approximately 11% of the sample. Broad study findings and their caveats: The authors proposed that each seasonal influenza vaccination may bring in only a limited number of new T cells.

As encoded in the germline V gene, CDR1 is SQVTM while CDR2 is ANQGSEA. From the cysteine through the phenylalanine, the CDR3 covers 13 amino acids. Only the CDR3 DNA is retained, 39 bases long and in frame from the first base. V gives up 7 bases and J gives up 4 bases, and the segment between their germline ends measures 16 bases. The TCR was taken from a man aged 50 to 60 who received an inactivated influenza vaccine. Donor details come from another sample of the same person, matched by shared clones. The sample consisted of PBMCs from blood, taken less than 6 days after vaccination. This chain joins TRBV29-1 to TRBJ1-1, and possibly TRBD1, on 5 matching bases. Here the CDR3 is given as CSATQVSSTEAFF. The bases are TGCAGCGCAACACAGGTTAGTTCCACTGAAGCTTTCTTT. The CDR3 plus the reference TRBV29-1 and TRBJ1-1 genes for the other parts give the full variable domain: SAVISQKPSRDICQRGTSLTIQCQVDSQVTMMFWYRQQPGQSLTLIATANQGSEATYESGFVIDKFPISRPNLTFSTLTVSNMSPEDSSIYLCSATQVSSTEAFFGQGTRLTVV.